The source of this T cell receptor beta chain is a study of CD8+CD57+ T cells in acquired aplastic anemia. Germline CDR1 SGHVS, CDR2 FQNEAQ. This CDR3 has 14 residues. V lost 6 bases to trimming and J lost 3 bases, with 12 bases between them. Previously, flow cytometry had revealed CD8+CD57+ cell expansion in the patients chosen for sequencing. No therapy had been given to the patients at the time of blood sampling. The TCR beta profiling, which covered VDJ combination and CDR3 sequence, was carried out using genomic DNA as the template. Using its own MiXCR run on the reads, TCRdb lists one record per CDR3 protein. Of 200,000 to 300,000 distinct CDR3 sequences in the sample, about 80% are singletons; the top ten hold 40% to 55%.

Sequenced sample: sorted CD4+, CD8+, or CD8+CD57+ T cells (not recorded which) from PBMCs. This chain uses TRBV7-8 with TRBJ2-1; TRBD2 might be the D (6 bases). The origin of this receptor is a human donor with aplastic anemia. The CDR3, as DNA: TGTGCCAGCAGGGTAAGCGGGTTCTACAATGAGCAGTTCTTC. It encodes CASRVSGFYNEQFF. Full variable domain (remainder filled in from reference TRBV7-8 and TRBJ2-1): GAGVSQSPRYKVAKRGQDVALRCDPISGHVSLFWYQQALGQGPEFLTYFQNEAQLDKSGLPSDRFFAERPEGSVSTLKIQRTQQEDSAVYLCASRVSGFYNEQFFGPGTRLTVL.